This T cell receptor (beta chain) derives from a study of T cells expressing NK-cell markers. No DNA is given; TCRdb re-called the 5' RACE reads and lists each CDR3 protein once. This repertoire includes about 150,000 distinct CDR3 sequences. The specimen sequenced was blood T cells: a sorted CD56 or NKG2C T cell subset, CD4+ or CD8+ T cells, or bulk PBMC T cells (not recorded which). The TCR was taken from a man aged 18 to 70 in good health.

This CDR3 is CTSSHPFGGVYNSPLHF. This chain connects TRBV1 to TRBJ1-6; TCRdb reports TRBD1, a call that lacks DNA to check it against. TRBV1 is marked as a pseudogene. CDR3 size: 17 residues.